The 10 T cell receptor beta chains below come from one sample, sequenced in a study of blood T cell repertoires in COVID-19. Assay: immunoSEQ multiplex PCR; the TCRdb copy retains only in-frame clones and omits some. The repertoire holds about 260,000 clones, with 70% to 90% as singletons. Sequencing input: peripheral blood. These receptors came from a woman between 40 and 55 years old with acute or convalescent COVID-19.

The count of this clone is one. The chain uses TRBV7-3 and TRBJ2-1, with D maybe TRBD2 (5 bases). CDR1 is SGHTA, CDR2 FQGTGA, per germline. Trimming left V 0 bases short and J 4 bases short, with 13 bases between. CDR3 size: 16 residues. The CDR3 loop reads CASSLTPGLLYNEQFF. The CDR3 DNA sequence: TGTGCCAGCAGCTTAACGCCAGGACTCCTATACAATGAGCAGTTCTTC.

J is TRBJ1-1 and V is TRBV3-1 (or the pseudogene TRBV3-2); 8 bases agree with TRBD1. This CDR3 is 19 amino acids long. With V trimmed by 0 bases and J by 1 base, 13 bases remained unmatched. In germline, CDR1 is LGHDT, CDR2 YNNKEL (reference sequence). The CDR3 region is CASSQEGLAAGGRNTEAFF. CDR3 coding DNA: TGTGCCAGCAGCCAAGAGGGGCTAGCGGCAGGGGGCAGGAACACTGAAGCTTTCTTT.

The chain carries TRBV5-1 and TRBJ1-3; perhaps TRBD1 as D (6 bases). Germline V lookup: CDR1 SGHRS, CDR2 YFSETQ. There are 13 residues in the CDR3. V was cut by 5 bases and J by 4 bases, with 10 bases left in between. CDR3 nucleotide sequence: TGCGCCAGCAGGGAAGGGGGAGGAAACACCATATATTTT. Its translation is CASREGGGNTIYF.

The chain uses TRBV6-1 and TRBJ1-5; 7 positions match TRBD1. The CDR3 loop spans 15 amino acids. Germline V CDR1 and CDR2: MNHNS, SASEGT. V lost 3 bases and J lost 6; bases outside the gene matches: 8. CDR3 in amino acids: CASSDRQTGIQPQHF. The CDR3 nucleotides are TGTGCCAGCAGTGATAGGCAGACAGGGATTCAGCCCCAGCATTTT.

The gene calls are TRBV29-1 and TRBJ2-3, with D possibly matching TRBD2 (6 bases). CDR3 length: 13 amino acids. V gave up 6 bases and J gave up 0 bases, with 10 bases separating them. CDR1 is SQVTM and CDR2 is ANQGSEA in the germline V gene. Here the CDR3 DNA reads TGCAGCGTACCCGGGACTAGCACAGATACGCAGTATTTT. Its translation is CSVPGTSTDTQYF.

The chain carries TRBV11-2 and TRBJ1-4; no firm D call. This CDR3 is 15 amino acids long. The germline gives CDR1 SGHAT, CDR2 FQNNGV. Deletions cut 1 base from V and 0 bases from J, with 6 bases between. The CDR3 protein is CASSLVPATNEKLFF. The CDR3 DNA sequence: TGTGCCAGCAGCTTAGTTCCCGCAACTAATGAAAAACTGTTTTTT.

The genes are TRBV2 and TRBJ1-1, with TRBD1 matching 7 bases. Germline values: CDR1 SNHLY, CDR2 FYNNEI. This CDR3 has 14 residues. The J segment lost 4 bases and the V segment lost 4 bases, leaving 6 bases of the junction unmatched. The CDR3 nucleotides read TGTGCCAGCAGTGTGGACAGGAGGGGCACTGAAGCTTTCTTT. Its translation: CASSVDRRGTEAFF.

The chain combines TRBV20-1 with TRBJ1-1; D is uncertain. The germline V gene has CDR1 DFQATT and CDR2 SNEGSKA (reference sequence). The CDR3 length is 11 residues. Trimming left V 7 bases short and J 1 base short, with 7 bases between. The CDR3 protein is CSGAGNTEAFF. Here the CDR3 DNA reads TGCAGTGGGGCGGGGAACACTGAAGCTTTCTTT.

The chain uses TRBV10-3 and TRBJ2-3; 10 nucleotides agree with TRBD2. CDR1 and CDR2 (germline): ENHRY, SYGVKD. The CDR3 consists of 16 residues. The ends lost 6 bases at V and 0 bases at J; junction bases unmatched: 6. CDR3 loop: CAIRDSGGLSTDTQYF. The CDR3 nucleotides are TGTGCCATCAGGGATAGCGGGGGGCTGAGCACAGATACGCAGTATTTT.

The CDR3 DNA follows: TGCGCCAGCAGCTTACAGGGGGCCTATAATTCACCCCTCCACTTT. This encodes CASSLQGAYNSPLHF. The chain joins TRBV5-1 to TRBJ1-6, with 8 bases identical to TRBD1. The junction had 0 bases not matched to a gene; V was cut back by 2 bases and J by 2 bases. This CDR3 contains 15 residues. The germline gives CDR1 SGHRS, CDR2 YFSETQ.